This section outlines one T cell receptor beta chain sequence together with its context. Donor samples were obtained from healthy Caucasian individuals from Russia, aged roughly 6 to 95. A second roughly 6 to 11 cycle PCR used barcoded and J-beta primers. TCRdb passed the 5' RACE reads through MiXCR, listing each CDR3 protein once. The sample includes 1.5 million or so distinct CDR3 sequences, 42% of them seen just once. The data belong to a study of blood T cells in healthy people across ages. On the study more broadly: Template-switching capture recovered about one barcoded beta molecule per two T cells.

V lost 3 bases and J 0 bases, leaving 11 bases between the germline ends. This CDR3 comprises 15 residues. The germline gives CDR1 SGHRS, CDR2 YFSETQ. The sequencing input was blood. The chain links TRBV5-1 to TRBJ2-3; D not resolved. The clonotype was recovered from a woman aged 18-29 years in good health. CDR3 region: CASSSFLASTDTQYF. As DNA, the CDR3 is TGCGCCAGCAGCTCGTTTCTCGCTAGCACAGATACGCAGTATTTT.